The TCR beta chain under discussion was sequenced for a study of T cell repertoires in cytomegalovirus infection. From germline, CDR1 is DFQATT and CDR2 SNEGSKA (reference sequence). Deletions cut 5 bases from V and 0 bases from J, with 10 bases between. The CDR3 length is 13 residues. One entry per CDR3 protein results from TCRdb running MiXCR on the reads. Of about 250,000 distinct CDR3 sequences in the sample, about 17% were seen once. This sequence originates from a human donor in good health (CMV status not recorded). Some clones in this sample may be carry-over from other donors' samples. The chain combines TRBV20-1 with TRBJ2-5; D assignment may be TRBD1 or TRBD2 (5 bases each). Sequencing was performed on CD8+ T cells from PBMCs. The CDR3 reads CSARDPYQETQYF. CDR3 DNA sequence: TGCAGTGCTCGGGACCCGTACCAAGAGACCCAGTACTTC.